This T cell receptor (beta chain) was observed in a study of shared clonotypes between healthy human individuals. The CDR3 length is 15 residues. Trimming took off 2 bases at V and 3 bases at J, with 14 bases between the two ends. CDR1 is SNHLY and CDR2 is FYNNEI in the germline V gene. As defined, naive CD8 cells were CD45RO-negative and positively selected for CCR7, with terminally differentiated effector memory CD45RA+ cells excluded. Per sorted-subset replicate PCR, input was around 200 ng DNA, representing about 29,000 T cell genomes. TCRdb's copy holds only in-frame clones and misses some; the assay was immunoSEQ multiplex PCR. The sample yields 560,000 or so clones, 95% to 97% seen once.

The sequenced material came from naive CD8+ T cells sorted from blood. This sequence joins TRBV2 and TRBJ2-7; D may be TRBD1 (6 bases). This TCR derives from a woman aged 25 to 39 in good health. CDR3 nucleotide sequence: TGTGCCAGCAGTGAATCACTACTAGGGGGCTACGAGCAGTACTTC. Encoded protein: CASSESLLGGYEQYF. The full variable domain, completed using reference TRBV2 and TRBJ2-7, is EPEVTQTPSHQVTQMGQEVILRCVPISNHLYFYWYRQILGQKVEFLVSFYNNEISEKSEIFDDQFSVERPDGSNFTLKIRSTKLEDSAMYFCASSESLLGGYEQYFGPGTRLTVT.